The 24 T cell receptor beta chains given below trace back to one sample, sequenced in a study of long-term antiretroviral therapy in people with HIV. Samples were assayed with immunoSEQ v3.0 at survey level. Sequencing used immunoSEQ multiplex PCR; TCRdb keeps in-frame clones, though not all of them. The sample records over 25,000 clones, approximately 88% being singletons. The sequencing used unsorted PBMCs, collected almost 2.9 years after starting antiretroviral therapy. The receptor set was obtained from a man younger than 40 with HIV.

In this sample, this clone turned up a few times. CDR3 sequence reads: CASSQVAGGGNEQFF. As DNA, the CDR3 is TGTGCCAGCAGCCAAGTAGCGGGGGGCGGGAATGAGCAGTTCTTC. The V gene is TRBV14, the J gene TRBJ2-1; 10 bases fit TRBD2. Germline loops: CDR1 SGHDN, CDR2 FVKESK. This CDR3 has 15 amino acids. Trimming at V came to 1 base and at J to 7 bases, leaving 4 bases not matched to a gene.

The rearrangement uses TRBV9 and TRBJ1-1, with D hard to call. The CDR3 is 15 amino acids. The germline gives CDR1 SGDLS, CDR2 YYNGEE. Trimming pared 0 bases from V and 0 bases from J, leaving 9 bases between. The CDR3 DNA sequence: TGTGCCAGCAGCGTAGGGCAGCAAATGAACACTGAAGCTTTCTTT. It is translated as CASSVGQQMNTEAFF.

This clone occurred a few times. The V call is TRBV30, the J call TRBJ1-2; the match to TRBD1 covers 10 bases. The CDR3 runs 11 residues. The ends lost 5 bases at V and 7 bases at J; junction bases unmatched: 1. Germline V gene data show CDR1 as GTSNPN and CDR2 as SVGIG (reference sequence). CDR3 residues: CAWGQGVGYTF. The CDR3, as DNA: TGTGCCTGGGGACAGGGGGTTGGCTACACCTTC.

Worth noting for this clone: The junction does not match germline at one end; this may be a read error. The genes are TRBV7-7 and TRBJ1-1; no definite D call. This CDR3 spans 13 amino acids. The germline gives CDR1 SSHAT, CDR2 FNYEAQ (reference sequence). The CDR3 is CASSLMIGTEAFF. The CDR3 DNA follows: TGTGCTAGCAGCTTAATGATCGGCACTGAAGCTTTCTTT.

V is TRBV7-2 and J is TRBJ2-7; 11 bases map to TRBD1. The trim removed 5 bases at V and 2 bases at J, leaving 5 bases unmatched. Germline CDR1 and CDR2: SGHTA and FQGNSA. This CDR3 is built from 15 residues. CDR3 in DNA: TGTGCCAGCAGCCCAGGACAGGGGGCGACCTACGAGCAGTACTTC. Translation: CASSPGQGATYEQYF.

The chain recombines TRBV7-8 with TRBJ2-2; 7 positions agree with TRBD1. CDR1 SGHVS and CDR2 FQNEAQ come from the germline V gene. The ends lost 4 bases at V and 3 bases at J; junction bases unmatched: 5. The CDR3 loop spans 15 amino acids. CDR3 in amino acids: CASSSPQGDTGELFF. The CDR3 DNA reads as TGTGCCAGCAGCTCGCCCCAGGGGGACACCGGGGAGCTGTTTTTT.

V usage is TRBV6-5 and J usage is TRBJ1-1; TRBD1 might be the D (6 bases). From germline, CDR1 is MNHEY and CDR2 SVGAGI. This CDR3 has 14 residues. Between the trimmed V and J ends, which lost 6 bases and 11 bases, there was a span of 22 bases. The CDR3 loop reads CASSLVIGGNWAFF. CDR3 nucleotides: TGTGCCAGCAGCCTCGTGATAGGGGGGAATTGGGCTTTCTTT.

The chain joins TRBV29-1 to TRBJ2-3; TRBD2 might be the D (6 bases). This CDR3 contains 14 residues. The V gene lost 6 bases and the J gene lost 4 bases, with 17 bases spanning the gap. CDR1 is SQVTM and CDR2 is ANQGSEA in the germline V gene. The CDR3 region has the DNA TGCAGCGTGCCGGCTGGGGCGGGATCAGATACGCAGTATTTT. This codes for CSVPAGAGSDTQYF.

The chain couples TRBV5-1 to TRBJ1-5; 10 bases align to TRBD1. The CDR3 runs to 18 residues. The V segment lost 0 bases and the J segment 5 bases; nucleotides outside the gene matches: 11. The germline V gene encodes CDR1 SGHRS and CDR2 YFSETQ. The CDR3 loop is CASSLGRATGGAHQPQHF. The DNA of the CDR3 is TGCGCCAGCAGCTTGGGCCGAGCGACAGGGGGCGCGCATCAGCCCCAGCATTTT.

CDR3 amino acids: CASSLGTYPLYGYTF. For the CDR3, the DNA is TGTGCCAGCAGTTTAGGAACATACCCCCTTTATGGCTACACCTTC. The chain has TRBV28 and TRBJ1-2; D is undetermined. CDR1 MDHEN and CDR2 SYDVKM come from the germline V gene. The CDR3 has 15 amino acids. V was pared by 2 bases and J by 5 bases, with 15 bases between.

This chain links TRBV30 with TRBJ1-1; no clear D. Germline lookup yields CDR1 GTSNPN and CDR2 SVGIG (reference sequence). The V end was cut by 0 bases, the J end by 3 bases, with 8 bases between. The CDR3 is 13 amino acids. The chain's CDR3 is CAWSVRVHTEAFF. The CDR3, as DNA: TGTGCCTGGAGTGTCCGGGTCCACACTGAAGCTTTCTTT.

This chain connects TRBV9 to TRBJ2-2, with no clear D. The CDR3 contains 15 residues. V lost 5 bases and J lost 0, with 11 bases in between. Germline CDR1 SGDLS, CDR2 YYNGEE. This CDR3 is CASRPGDSNTGELFF. The CDR3 bases are TGTGCCAGCAGGCCGGGCGATTCGAACACCGGGGAGCTGTTTTTT.

J is TRBJ1-1 and V is TRBV11-2; 8 bases fit TRBD1. The J segment lost 5 bases and the V segment lost 3 bases, leaving 5 bases of the junction unmatched. The germline gives CDR1 SGHAT, CDR2 FQNNGV. The CDR3 is 14 residues long. CDR3 nucleotide sequence: TGTGCCAGCAGCTTCGGGACAGGCGGTACTGAAGCTTTCTTT. It yields the protein CASSFGTGGTEAFF.

By share of the sample, this clone is medium-sized. The CDR3, as DNA: TGTGCCAGCACTCAGGACAGATCCTTCGAAAACTATCAAATGAACACTGAAGCTTTCTTT. This sequence encodes CASTQDRSFENYQMNTEAFF. The chain joins TRBV5-4 to TRBJ1-1, with a weak D call TRBD1 (6 bases). V was pared by 6 bases and J by 0 bases, with 30 bases between. Germline V gene lookup returns CDR1 SGHNT and CDR2 YYREEE (reference sequence). This CDR3 region has 20 residues.

The chain is built from TRBV5-4 and TRBJ2-1, with 15 bases lining up with TRBD2. Trimming removed 4 bases from V and 6 bases from J; junction bases left unmatched: 5. The germline V gene has CDR1 SGHNT and CDR2 YYREEE (reference sequence). The CDR3 runs 16 residues. The chain's CDR3 is CASSTGLAGGVNEQFF. For the CDR3, the DNA is TGTGCCAGCAGCACGGGACTAGCGGGGGGAGTCAATGAGCAGTTCTTC.

V usage is TRBV19 and J usage is TRBJ1-1, with 10 positions matching TRBD1. V dropped 1 base and J dropped 4; count of bases not matched to a gene: 0. The CDR3 loop spans 14 amino acids. The germline CDR1 and CDR2 sequences are LNHDA and SQIVND (reference sequence). DNA for the CDR3: TGTGCCAGTAGTATAGGGACAGGGGGCACTGAAGCTTTCTTT. Protein product: CASSIGTGGTEAFF.

The J gene is TRBJ1-4, the V gene TRBV30; D gene unclear. The CDR3 is made up of 14 amino acids. Trimming took off 6 bases at V and 0 bases at J, with 11 bases between the two ends. Germline V CDR1 and CDR2: GTSNPN, SVGIG (reference sequence). CDR3 loop: CACPGRATNEKLFF. The CDR3 DNA is TGTGCCTGCCCCGGCCGGGCAACTAATGAAAAACTGTTTTTT.

The CDR3 DNA reads TGTGCCAGCAGCCCGGCTCGGCTGGGGGACACCGGGGAGCTGTTTTTT. It codes for CASSPARLGDTGELFF. V usage is TRBV5-4 and J usage is TRBJ2-2; D assignment may be TRBD1 or TRBD2 (5 bases each). The CDR3 is 16 amino acids. Trimming stripped 4 bases from V and 3 bases from J, with 16 bases between. Germline CDR1 SGHNT, CDR2 YYREEE (reference sequence).

In nucleotides, the CDR3 is TGTGCCAGCAGTTACTCCCAGAGGCGGTCCCTCGAGCAGTACTTC. Its protein is CASSYSQRRSLEQYF. The chain couples TRBV6-6 to TRBJ2-7, with D unresolved. Germline assignment: CDR1 MNHNY and CDR2 SVGAGI (reference sequence). CDR3 length: 15 residues. V lost 0 bases, J lost 6 bases, and 15 bases lay in between.

V is TRBV2 and J is TRBJ2-5; maybe TRBD1 (7 bases). The germline V and J ends were trimmed by 4 bases and 0 bases, with 12 bases remaining between them. In germline, CDR1 is SNHLY, CDR2 FYNNEI. The CDR3 contains 15 residues. The CDR3 nucleotides are TGTGCCAGCAGTGGCGGAGGGACAGACCAAGAGACCCAGTACTTC. Its protein is CASSGGGTDQETQYF.

The chain recombines TRBV2 with TRBJ2-7; no clear D gene. CDR1 SNHLY and CDR2 FYNNEI come from the germline V gene. V was shortened by 4 bases and J by 2 bases, with 9 bases between the two germline ends. The CDR3 has 13 residues. The CDR3 spells CASSAERTYEQYF. Here the CDR3 DNA reads TGTGCCAGCAGTGCAGAAAGGACCTACGAGCAGTACTTC.

The chain recombines TRBV19 with TRBJ2-5, with D tentatively TRBD1 (5 bases). V dropped 3 bases and J dropped 0 bases, with 5 bases sitting between them. The CDR3 sequence is 13 residues long. CDR1 is LNHDA and CDR2 is SQIVND in the germline V gene (reference sequence). As DNA, the CDR3 is TGTGCCAGTAGTATGGACAACCAAGAGACCCAGTACTTC. Residues: CASSMDNQETQYF.

The chain recombines TRBV10-2 with TRBJ2-1; 7 nucleotides match TRBD2. This CDR3 spans 13 amino acids. Germline CDR1 and CDR2: WSHSY and SAAADI. V gave up 2 bases and J gave up 9 bases; unmatched junction bases: 4. The CDR3 loop is CASSEREAGEQFF. In DNA form, the CDR3 reads TGCGCCAGCAGTGAGCGGGAGGCTGGTGAGCAGTTCTTC.

V gene TRBV10-3 combines with J gene TRBJ1-2; possible D gene TRBD1, 5 bases. CDR1 is ENHRY and CDR2 is SYGVKD in the germline V gene. V was shortened by 3 bases and J by 6 bases, with 11 bases between the two germline ends. The CDR3 runs to 13 residues. The CDR3 bases are TGTGCCATCAGTGAAACAGGTTCAGATGGCTACACCTTC. Protein product: CAISETGSDGYTF.